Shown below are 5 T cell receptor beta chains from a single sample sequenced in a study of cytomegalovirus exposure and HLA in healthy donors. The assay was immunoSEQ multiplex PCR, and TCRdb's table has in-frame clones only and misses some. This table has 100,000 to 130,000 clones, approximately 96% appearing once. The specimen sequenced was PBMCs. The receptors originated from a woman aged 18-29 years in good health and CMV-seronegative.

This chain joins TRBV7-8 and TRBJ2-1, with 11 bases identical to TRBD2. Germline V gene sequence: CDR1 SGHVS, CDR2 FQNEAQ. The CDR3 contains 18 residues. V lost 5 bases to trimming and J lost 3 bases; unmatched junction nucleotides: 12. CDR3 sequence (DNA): TGTGCCAGCAGCCGCCTCTCCGGGACTAGCGGCCTCTACAATGAGCAGTTCTTC. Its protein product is CASSRLSGTSGLYNEQFF.

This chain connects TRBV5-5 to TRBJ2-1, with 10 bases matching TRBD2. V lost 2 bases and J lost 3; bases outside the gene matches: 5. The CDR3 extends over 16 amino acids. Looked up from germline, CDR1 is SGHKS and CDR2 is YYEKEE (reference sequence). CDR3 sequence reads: CASSFFVAGGYNEQFF. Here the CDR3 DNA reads TGTGCCAGCAGCTTTTTTGTAGCGGGGGGCTACAATGAGCAGTTCTTC.

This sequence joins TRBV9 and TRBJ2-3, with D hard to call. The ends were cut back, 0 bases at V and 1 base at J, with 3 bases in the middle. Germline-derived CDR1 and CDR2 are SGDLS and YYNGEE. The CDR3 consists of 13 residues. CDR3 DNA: TGTGCCAGCAGCGTAGCCGGCACAGATACGCAGTATTTT. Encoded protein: CASSVAGTDTQYF.

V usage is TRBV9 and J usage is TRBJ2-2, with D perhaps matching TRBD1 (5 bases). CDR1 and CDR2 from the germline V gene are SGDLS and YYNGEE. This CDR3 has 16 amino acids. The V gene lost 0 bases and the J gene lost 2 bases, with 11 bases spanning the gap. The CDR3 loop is CASSVGQGLNTGELFF. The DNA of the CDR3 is TGTGCCAGCAGCGTAGGGCAGGGTCTAAACACCGGGGAGCTGTTTTTT.

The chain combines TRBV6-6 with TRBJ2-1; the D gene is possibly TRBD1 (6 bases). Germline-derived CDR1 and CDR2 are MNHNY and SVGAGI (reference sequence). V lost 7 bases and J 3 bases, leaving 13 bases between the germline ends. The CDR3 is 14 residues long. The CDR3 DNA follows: TGTGCCAGCACATACAGGGTCAACTACAATGAGCAGTTCTTC. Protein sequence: CASTYRVNYNEQFF.